Presented here are 2 T cell receptor beta chains from one specimen sequenced in a study of blood T cell repertoires in COVID-19. Using immunoSEQ multiplex PCR, the repertoire was profiled, and TCRdb retains in-frame clones only, with some absent. The sample carries some 110,000 clones, roughly four fifths recorded once. The sample was peripheral blood. These receptors were obtained from a man aged 70 or older with acute or convalescent COVID-19.

The chain combines TRBV19 with TRBJ2-7; unclear D gene. The CDR3 is made up of 13 amino acids. V lost 3 bases, J lost 5 bases, and 11 bases lay in between. Germline V gene lookup returns CDR1 LNHDA and CDR2 SQIVND (reference sequence). The CDR3 loop is CASSMRSIHEQYF. CDR3 nucleotides: TGTGCCAGTAGTATGAGATCTATCCACGAGCAGTACTTC. The whole variable domain, filled in from reference TRBV19 and TRBJ2-7, reads DGGITQSPKYLFRKEGQNVTLSCEQNLNHDAMYWYRQDPGQGLRLIYYSQIVNDFQKGDIAEGYSVSREKKESFPLTVTSAQKNPTAFYLCASSMRSIHEQYFGPGTRLTVT.

The chain employs TRBV6-5 and TRBJ2-3, with 7 bases lining up with TRBD1. The CDR3 contains 15 residues. With 7 bases clipped from V and 3 bases from J, the junction kept 10 bases outside the gene matches. Germline V gene lookup returns CDR1 MNHEY and CDR2 SVGAGI. The CDR3 sequence: CASKVQGIGTDTQYF. Here the CDR3 DNA reads TGTGCCAGCAAAGTACAGGGGATCGGAACAGATACGCAGTATTTT.